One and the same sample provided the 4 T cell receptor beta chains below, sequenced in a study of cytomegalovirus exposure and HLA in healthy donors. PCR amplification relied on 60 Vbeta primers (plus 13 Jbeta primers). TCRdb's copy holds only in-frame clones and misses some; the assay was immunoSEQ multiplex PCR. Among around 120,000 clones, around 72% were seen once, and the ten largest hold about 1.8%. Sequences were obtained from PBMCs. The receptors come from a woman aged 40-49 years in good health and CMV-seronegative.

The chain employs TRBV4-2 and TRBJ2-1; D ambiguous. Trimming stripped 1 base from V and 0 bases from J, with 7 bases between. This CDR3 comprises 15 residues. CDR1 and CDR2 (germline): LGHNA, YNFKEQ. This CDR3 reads CASSQAIGSYNEQFF. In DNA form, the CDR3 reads TGTGCCAGCAGCCAAGCTATCGGCTCCTACAATGAGCAGTTCTTC.

The CDR3 protein is CASSEFERADEQFF. CDR3 bases: TGTGCCAGCAGTGAATTTGAGAGGGCAGATGAGCAGTTCTTC. The chain is built from TRBV25-1 and TRBJ2-1; the D gene is possibly TRBD2 (5 bases). CDR3 length: 14 residues. Trimming shortened V by 1 base and J by 8 bases, and 12 bases separated the two germline ends. Germline CDR1 MGHDK, CDR2 SYGVNS. Filled out from reference TRBV25-1 and TRBJ2-1, the complete variable domain reads EADIYQTPRYLVIGTGKKITLECSQTMGHDKMYWYQQDPGMELHLIHYSYGVNSTEKGDLSSESTVSRIRTEHFPLTLESARPSHTSQYLCASSEFERADEQFFGPGTRLTVL.

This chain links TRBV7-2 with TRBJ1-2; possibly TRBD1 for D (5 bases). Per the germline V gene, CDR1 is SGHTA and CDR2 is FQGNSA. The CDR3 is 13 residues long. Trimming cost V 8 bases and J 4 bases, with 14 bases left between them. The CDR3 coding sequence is TGTGCCAGCGTAAACCCGGGGGGCTATGGCTACACCTTC. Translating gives CASVNPGGYGYTF.

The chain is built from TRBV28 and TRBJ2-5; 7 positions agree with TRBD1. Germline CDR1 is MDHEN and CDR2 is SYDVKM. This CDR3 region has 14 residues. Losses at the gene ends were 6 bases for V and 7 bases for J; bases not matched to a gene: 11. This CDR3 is CASSLTTGSWTQYF. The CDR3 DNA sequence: TGTGCCAGCAGCCTAACGACAGGGTCGTGGACCCAGTACTTC.